This T cell receptor beta chain was documented in a study of T cells in Graves' hyperthyroidism and ophthalmopathy. Study-wide background: It was at initial diagnosis, before any treatment, that peripheral blood was collected.

Study results and limitations: Most clonotypes that expanded in the thyroid above 0.001 also showed up in blood. Ophthalmopathy prediction by the model preceded onset by a median 6.5 months.

Clinical symptoms, serum thyroxine, TRAb, thyroid ultrasound and orbital computed tomography informed diagnoses. In this sample, this clonotype turned up a few times. Antigen specificity is unknown. TCR beta CDR3 sequences were amplified from RNA transcripts. The primer set for the first-round RT-PCR of the TCR CDR3 was HTBI. From the multiplex PCR reads, TCRdb called clonotypes with MiXCR, one entry per CDR3 protein. The sample holds hundreds of thousands of distinct CDR3 sequences, roughly 14% seen once. This clonotype was sampled from a woman aged 40 to 50 with Graves' ophthalmopathy. Sequenced: blood.

The CDR3 bases are TGCAGCGTTGCTCAGGGGGCCACCCTTGAAGCTTTCTTT. It translates to CSVAQGATLEAFF. The chain joins TRBV29-1 to TRBJ1-1, with TRBD1 matching over 8 bases. Per germline, CDR1 SQVTM and CDR2 ANQGSEA. With V trimmed by 4 bases and J by 7 bases, 8 bases remained unmatched. This CDR3 has 13 residues. Variable domain in full (rest from reference TRBV29-1 and TRBJ1-1): SAVISQKPSRDICQRGTSLTIQCQVDSQVTMMFWYRQQPGQSLTLIATANQGSEATYESGFVIDKFPISRPNLTFSTLTVSNMSPEDSSIYLCSVAQGATLEAFFGQGTRLTVV.